This T cell receptor (beta chain) was identified in a study of T cell responses to AZD1222 COVID-19 vaccine. V lost 2 bases to trimming and J lost 4 bases; unmatched junction nucleotides: 5. The germline V gene encodes CDR1 MNHEY and CDR2 SVGAGI. This CDR3 has 15 residues. The method was immunoSEQ multiplex PCR; TCRdb's version includes in-frame clones alone and lacks a portion of them. The sample comprises 150,000 to 200,000 clones, 70% to 90% of which are singletons, and around 10% rests with the top ten. Sample: peripheral blood, taken 28 days after the second AZD1222 dose. V and J are TRBV6-5 and TRBJ2-5; 9 bases are a match to TRBD2. This TCR was sampled from an adult who received the AZD1222 COVID-19 vaccine. The CDR3 here is CASSYGRGGRETQYF. The CDR3 bases are TGTGCCAGCAGTTACGGGCGGGGGGGCAGAGAGACCCAGTACTTC.